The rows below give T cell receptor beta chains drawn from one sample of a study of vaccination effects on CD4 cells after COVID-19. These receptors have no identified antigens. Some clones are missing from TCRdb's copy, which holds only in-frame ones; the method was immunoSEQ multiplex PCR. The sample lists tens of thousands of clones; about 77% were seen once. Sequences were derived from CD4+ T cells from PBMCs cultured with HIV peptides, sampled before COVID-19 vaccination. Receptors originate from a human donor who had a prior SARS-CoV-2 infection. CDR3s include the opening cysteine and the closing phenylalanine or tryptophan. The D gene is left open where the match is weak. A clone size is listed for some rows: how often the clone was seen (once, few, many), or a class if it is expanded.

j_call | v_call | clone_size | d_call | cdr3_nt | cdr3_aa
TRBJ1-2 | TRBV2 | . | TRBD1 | TGTGCCAGCAGTGCAGGACAGGCCTATGGCTACACCTTC | CASSAGQAYGYTF
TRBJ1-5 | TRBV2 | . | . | TGTGCCAGCAGTGGGGTCGGGGGGAATCAGCCCCAGCATTTT | CASSGVGGNQPQHF
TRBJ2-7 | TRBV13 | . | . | TGTGCCAGCAGCCCTCCCCCTGCGGAGGGCTACGAGCAGTACTTC | CASSPPPAEGYEQYF
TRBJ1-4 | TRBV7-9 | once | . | TGTGCCAGCAGCTTGGGCTACAATGAAAAACTGTTTTTT | CASSLGYNEKLFF
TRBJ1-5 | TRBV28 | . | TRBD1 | TGTGCCAGCAGTCCGGGTGGACAGGGGGCGGATCAGCCCCAGCATTTT | CASSPGGQGADQPQHF
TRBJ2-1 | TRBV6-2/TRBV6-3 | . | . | TGTGCCAGCAGTTACCTAGGGGATGAGCAGTTCTTC | CASSYLGDEQFF
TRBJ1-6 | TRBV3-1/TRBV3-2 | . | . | TGTGCCAGCAGCCAGCTCAGCCAAGGACTAGTAAATTCACCCCTCCACTTT | CASSQLSQGLVNSPLHF
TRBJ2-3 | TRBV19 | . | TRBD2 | TGTGCCAGTAGTATGTCCCCGGGACTAGCGTCAGATACGCAGTATTTT | CASSMSPGLASDTQYF
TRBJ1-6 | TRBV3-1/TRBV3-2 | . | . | TGTGCCAGCAGCCAGTTACCCTCGGATTCACCCCTCCACTTT | CASSQLPSDSPLHF
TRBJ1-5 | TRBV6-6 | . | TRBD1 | TGTGCCAGCAGTTACCGGACAGGGGCCAGCAATCAGCCCCAGCATTTT | CASSYRTGASNQPQHF
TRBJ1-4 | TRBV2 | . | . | TGTGCCAGCACGGGCGATTGGGGTGAAAAACTGTTTTTT | CASTGDWGEKLFF
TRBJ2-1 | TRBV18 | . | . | TGTGCCAGCTCACCGGTGCAGGTTTGGGACAATGAGCAGTTCTTC | CASSPVQVWDNEQFF
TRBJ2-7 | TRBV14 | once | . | TGTGCCAGCAGGGAACCCTGGGGGGGGGCAGATGAGCAGTACTTC | CASREPWGGADEQYF
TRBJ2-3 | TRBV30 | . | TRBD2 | TGTGCCTGGAATACGGGACTAACCACAGATACGCAGTATTTT | CAWNTGLTTDTQYF
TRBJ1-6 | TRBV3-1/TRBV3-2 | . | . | TGTGCCAGCAGCCAGGGTTTTCTCCCGAATTCACCCCTCCACTTT | CASSQGFLPNSPLHF
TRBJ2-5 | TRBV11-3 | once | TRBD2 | TGTGCCAGCAGCTTAGATCGTCGACTAGCGAGACAAGAGACCCAGTACTTC | CASSLDRRLARQETQYF
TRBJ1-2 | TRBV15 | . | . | TGTGCCACCAGCGTCGACAGGTGGATTGGTGGCTACACCTTC | CATSVDRWIGGYTF
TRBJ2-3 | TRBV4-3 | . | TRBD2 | TGCGCCAGCAGCCCTTCACCCGGGACTAGCGGGAGGGAGATAAGCACAGATACGCAGTATTTT | CASSPSPGTSGREISTDTQYF
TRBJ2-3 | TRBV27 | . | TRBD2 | TGTGCCAGCAGTTCGCGGGGGACAGATACGCAGTATTTT | CASSSRGTDTQYF
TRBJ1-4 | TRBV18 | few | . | TGTGCCAGCTCACATAGGACCGGGATGGCTCCTAATGAAAAACTGTTTTTT | CASSHRTGMAPNEKLFF
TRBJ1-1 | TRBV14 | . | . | TGTGCCAGCAGCCAAGGTACCGGTCTCGGGGCGACTGAAGCTTTCTTT | CASSQGTGLGATEAFF
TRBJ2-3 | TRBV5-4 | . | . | TGTGCCAGCAGCTTGGCCCGGGGGGCGGTAGATACGCAGTATTTT | CASSLARGAVDTQYF
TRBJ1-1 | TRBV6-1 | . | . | TGTGCCAGCAGTGAAACAGAGAACACTGAAGCTTTCTTT | CASSETENTEAFF
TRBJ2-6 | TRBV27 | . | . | TGTGCCAGCAGCGCCCACCCCAGGTTTGGGGCCAACGTCCTGACTTTC | CASSAHPRFGANVLTF
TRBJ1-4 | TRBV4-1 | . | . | TGCGCCAGCAGCCAAGATGGTTTAGGGGAGGGGGAAAAACTGTTTTTT | CASSQDGLGEGEKLFF
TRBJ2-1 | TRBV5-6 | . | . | TGTGCCAGCAGCTTTCTCTCGGCAAACCTCTACAATGAGCAGTTCTTC | CASSFLSANLYNEQFF
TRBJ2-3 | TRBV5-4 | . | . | TGTGCCAGCAGCTTCGGGACTCTTAGCACAGATACGCAGTATTTT | CASSFGTLSTDTQYF
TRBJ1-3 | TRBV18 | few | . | TGTGCCAGCTCACTACAGAGCGGGAACTCTGGAAACACCATATATTTT | CASSLQSGNSGNTIYF
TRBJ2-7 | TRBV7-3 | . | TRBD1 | TGTGCCAGCAGCCGGGACAGCCAATCCTACGAGCAGTACTTC | CASSRDSQSYEQYF
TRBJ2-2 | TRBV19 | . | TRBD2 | TGTGCCAGTAGTATAGGAGCGAGGGGACTAAACACCGGGGAGCTGTTTTTT | CASSIGARGLNTGELFF
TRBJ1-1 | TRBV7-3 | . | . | TGTGCCAGCAGCTTCGACGGGAACACTGAAGCTTTCTTT | CASSFDGNTEAFF
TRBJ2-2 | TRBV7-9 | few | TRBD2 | TGTGCCAGCAGCTTAAGAGCGGGAGGCACCGGGGAGCTGTTTTTT | CASSLRAGGTGELFF
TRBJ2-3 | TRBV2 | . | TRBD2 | TGTGCCAGCAGTTCCAGTATAGCGGGGACTAGCACAGATACGCAGTATTTT | CASSSSIAGTSTDTQYF
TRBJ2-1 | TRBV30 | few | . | TGTGCCTGGAGTGTCCAGGGGAAGGGGCAGTTCTTC | CAWSVQGKGQFF
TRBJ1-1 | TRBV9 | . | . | TGTGCCAGCAGCCTCTTGGGGCCAAACGCTGAAGCTTTCTTT | CASSLLGPNAEAFF
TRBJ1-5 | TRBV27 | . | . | TGTGCCAGCAGTTTATCTGGGGGTTGGAGCAATCAGCCCCAGCATTTT | CASSLSGGWSNQPQHF
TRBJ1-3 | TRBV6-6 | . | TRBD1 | TGTGCCAGCAGTTTGGGACAGGGAGGAAACACCATATATTTT | CASSLGQGGNTIYF
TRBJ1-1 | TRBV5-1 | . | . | TGCGCCAGCAGCTTTGGGTTCGGAACTGAAGCTTTCTTT | CASSFGFGTEAFF
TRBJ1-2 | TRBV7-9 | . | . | TGTGCCAGCAGCTTAGATGTCAGTGGCTACACCTTC | CASSLDVSGYTF
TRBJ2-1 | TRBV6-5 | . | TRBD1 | TGTGCCAGCAGTTACGGGGGGACAGGGTACAATGAGCAGTTCTTC | CASSYGGTGYNEQFF
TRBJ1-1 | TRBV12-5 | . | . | TGTGCTAGTGGTATAGTATCGGCAGAGCAAGCTTTCTTT | CASGIVSAEQAFF